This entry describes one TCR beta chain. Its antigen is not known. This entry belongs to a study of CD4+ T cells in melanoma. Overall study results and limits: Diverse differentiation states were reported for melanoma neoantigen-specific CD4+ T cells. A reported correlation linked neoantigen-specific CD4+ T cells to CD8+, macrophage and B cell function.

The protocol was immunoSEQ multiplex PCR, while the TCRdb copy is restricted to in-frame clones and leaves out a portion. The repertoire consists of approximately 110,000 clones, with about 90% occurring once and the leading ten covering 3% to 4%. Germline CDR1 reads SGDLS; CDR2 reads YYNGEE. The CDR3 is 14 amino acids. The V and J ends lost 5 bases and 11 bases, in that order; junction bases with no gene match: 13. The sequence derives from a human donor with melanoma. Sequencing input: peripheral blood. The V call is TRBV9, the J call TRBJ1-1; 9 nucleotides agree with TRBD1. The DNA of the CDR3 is TGTGCCAGCAGGGACTTACGGGGACAGGGTCTCGCTTTCTTT. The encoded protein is CASRDLRGQGLAFF.